This T cell receptor beta chain was obtained from a study of radiation and T cells in renal cell carcinoma. Time point given: blood 2 weeks post-SBRT. Documented treatment: 15 Gy SBRT to primary tumor, nephrectomy 4 weeks later. The ends were cut back, 0 bases at V and 3 bases at J, with 15 bases in the middle. CDR3 length: 17 amino acids. Germline V gene sequence: CDR1 SGHAT, CDR2 FQNNGV. This table comes from immunoSEQ multiplex PCR, and its TCRdb copy is limited to in-frame clones, with some not included. The sample contains roughly 140,000 clones, around 90% of which appear only once. Sequencing used blood, obtained from a patient whose treatment included radiotherapy and nephrectomy. The origin of this receptor is a woman aged 45-65 years with renal cell carcinoma. The rearrangement uses TRBV11-2 and TRBJ2-1, with a weak D call TRBD1 (6 bases). CDR3 loop: CASSLDRAGVSYNEQFF. DNA of the CDR3: TGTGCCAGCAGCTTAGATCGGGCAGGGGTGAGCTACAATGAGCAGTTCTTC.